Below, 19 T cell receptor beta chains from the same sample are listed, as sequenced in a study of T cell repertoires in cytomegalovirus infection. Their target antigens are unknown. One entry per CDR3 protein, called by TCRdb with MiXCR from the reads. Here the sample spans some 940,000 distinct CDR3 sequences, less than 35% being singletons. The material was cultured CD8+ T cells from PBMCs, obtained from culture after CMV antigen stimulation. Source of these receptors: a human donor in good health (CMV status not recorded). Some clones in this sample may be carry-over from other donors' samples.

The gene calls are TRBV9 and TRBJ2-1; 7 nucleotides align to TRBD2. V gave up 5 bases and J gave up 1 base; unmatched junction bases: 6. The CDR3 runs 15 residues. CDR1 and CDR2 from the germline V gene are SGDLS and YYNGEE. CDR3 sequence: CASSVDGGSYNEQFF. CDR3 nucleotide sequence: TGTGCCAGCAGTGTTGACGGGGGGTCCTACAATGAGCAGTTCTTC.

V is TRBV6-5 and J is TRBJ2-1; TRBD2 matches 15 bases. Germline V gene data show CDR1 as MNHEY and CDR2 as SVGAGI. J was trimmed by 6 bases and V by 0 bases; bases with no gene match: 6. The CDR3 sequence is 18 residues long. The CDR3 loop is CASSYSRTSGGAGNEQFF. Written as DNA, the CDR3 is TGTGCCAGCAGTTACTCGAGGACTAGCGGGGGGGCCGGCAATGAGCAGTTCTTC.

This clonotype was picked up a small number of times. The gene calls are TRBV19 and TRBJ1-2, with TRBD1 matching over 7 bases. The junction had 7 bases not matched to a gene; V was cut back by 8 bases and J by 4 bases. This CDR3 has 13 amino acids. In germline, CDR1 is LNHDA, CDR2 SQIVND (reference sequence). CDR3 nucleotide sequence: TGTGCCAGTTGGACAGGCGGACCCTATGGCTACACCTTC. Translated: CASWTGGPYGYTF.

V usage is TRBV11-1 and J usage is TRBJ2-1; D remains unclear. The germline gives CDR1 SGHAT, CDR2 FQDESV (reference sequence). The CDR3 loop spans 15 amino acids. The germline V and J ends were trimmed by 5 bases and 5 bases, with 16 bases remaining between them. CDR3 sequence (DNA): TGTGCCAGCAGCGCAAAAGCTTACACGAACAATGAGCAGTTCTTC. It translates to CASSAKAYTNNEQFF.

This chain connects TRBV2 to TRBJ2-3; 7 bases are shared with TRBD2. This CDR3 comprises 12 residues. V shed 9 bases and J 5 bases; nucleotides not matched to a gene: 5. The V gene's germline CDR1 is SNHLY and CDR2 FYNNEI. The CDR3 DNA sequence: TGTGCCAGTTGGGGGGGAAGAGATACGCAGTATTTT. Its translation: CASWGGRDTQYF.

This chain links TRBV2 with TRBJ1-1, with TRBD1 matching 7 bases. Trimming removed 8 bases from V and 3 bases from J; junction bases left unmatched: 9. Germline V gene lookup returns CDR1 SNHLY and CDR2 FYNNEI. The CDR3 has 14 residues. CDR3 residues: CASPEGQGDTEAFF. The CDR3 DNA sequence: TGTGCCAGCCCTGAGGGTCAGGGGGACACTGAAGCTTTCTTT.

This chain connects TRBV4-1 to TRBJ2-6; 12 nucleotides agree with TRBD2. CDR3 length equals 19 residues. Germline CDR1 reads MGHRA; CDR2 reads YSYEKL. Trimming took 4 bases from V and 0 from J; bases not matched to a gene: 7. The CDR3 is CASSLTGLAGYSGANVLTF. The CDR3 DNA sequence: TGCGCCAGCAGCCTCACCGGACTAGCGGGGTACTCTGGGGCCAACGTCCTGACTTTC.

The J gene is TRBJ2-1, the V gene TRBV10-3; TRBD2 aligns across 7 bases. Germline V gene sequence: CDR1 ENHRY, CDR2 SYGVKD. This CDR3 has 17 residues. The V segment lost 0 bases and the J segment 4 bases; nucleotides outside the gene matches: 9. The CDR3 DNA follows: TGTGCCATCAGTGAGTCTTACCAGCGGGGTAGATACAATGAGCAGTTCTTC. This gives the protein CAISESYQRGRYNEQFF.

V gene TRBV20-1 combines with J gene TRBJ2-2; 8 nucleotides match TRBD2. Trimming at V came to 1 base and at J to 1 base, leaving 17 bases not matched to a gene. The germline CDR1 and CDR2 sequences are DFQATT and SNEGSKA (reference sequence). The CDR3 is 20 amino acids. Here the CDR3 reads CSARAWKAGELAQNTGELFF. The DNA of the CDR3 is TGCAGTGCTAGAGCGTGGAAAGCGGGGGAGCTCGCACAGAACACCGGGGAGCTGTTTTTT.

This chain joins TRBV2 and TRBJ1-2, with 9 bases identical to TRBD1. Trimming took 10 bases from V and 8 from J; bases not matched to a gene: 8. From germline, CDR1 is SNHLY and CDR2 FYNNEI. This CDR3 has 12 residues. The CDR3: CAIKQGAQGYTF. The DNA for the CDR3 is TGTGCCATCAAACAGGGGGCCCAAGGCTACACCTTC. Filled out from reference TRBV2 and TRBJ1-2, the complete variable domain reads EPEVTQTPSHQVTQMGQEVILRCVPISNHLYFYWYRQILGQKVEFLVSFYNNEISEKSEIFDDQFSVERPDGSNFTLKIRSTKLEDSAMYFCAIKQGAQGYTFGSGTRLTVV.

This clonotype was observed many times. V usage is TRBV7-2 and J usage is TRBJ2-3; a weak D match, TRBD2 (5 bases). The CDR3 sequence is 16 residues long. In germline, CDR1 is SGHTA, CDR2 FQGNSA. V shed 0 bases and J shed 0 bases, with 10 bases lying between them. Here the CDR3 DNA reads TGTGCCAGCAGCTTAGCGCCGGGAAGGAGCACAGATACGCAGTATTTT. Translation: CASSLAPGRSTDTQYF.

At least ten counts were recorded for this clonotype. V and J are TRBV7-6 and TRBJ1-1; D unresolved. The CDR3 runs to 17 residues. The germline V and J ends were trimmed by 7 bases and 2 bases, with 23 bases remaining between them. In germline, CDR1 is SGHVS, CDR2 FNYEAQ. CDR3 DNA sequence: TGTGCCAGCACCCTGAACCCCCGAGGCCCGTCTAACACTGAAGCTTTCTTT. Protein product: CASTLNPRGPSNTEAFF.

This clonotype appeared a few times. The chain combines TRBV6-1 with TRBJ1-1, with a tentative D call TRBD1 (6 bases). This CDR3 comprises 14 residues. CDR1 is MNHNS, CDR2 SASEGT, per germline. Trimming stripped 1 base from V and 6 bases from J, with 12 bases between. CDR3 sequence reads: CASSEGGADAEAFF. CDR3 in DNA: TGTGCCAGCAGTGAAGGGGGGGCGGACGCTGAAGCTTTCTTT.

About this clonotype itself: At one boundary the junction diverges from the germline segment, which might be a read error. The chain recombines TRBV7-8 with TRBJ1-2; TRBD1 is a possible D gene (5 bases). Germline values: CDR1 SGHVS, CDR2 FQNEAQ. There are 17 residues in the CDR3. Here the CDR3 DNA reads TGTGCCAGCAGCTTAGCGCGAGCCGGCAGGGAGAATGGTGGCTGCACCTTC. Its translation is CASSLARAGRENGGCTF.

The chain employs TRBV5-5 and TRBJ1-1; D is ambiguous. This CDR3 comprises 12 residues. V shed 4 bases and J shed 9 bases, with 13 bases lying between them. CDR1 SGHKS and CDR2 YYEKEE come from the germline V gene (reference sequence). CDR3 in DNA: TGTGCCAGCAGCCCGAGTACAGCCAAAGCTTTCTTT. It specifies CASSPSTAKAFF.

Points on this clonotype: The germline gene is not matched at one end of the junction; a read error may be the cause. The gene calls are TRBV27 and TRBJ2-1, with D perhaps being TRBD1 or TRBD2 (5 bases each). Germline V gene lookup returns CDR1 MNHEY and CDR2 SMNVEV (reference sequence). The CDR3 is made up of 12 amino acids. Here the CDR3 reads CASSPNGAQIAF. The CDR3 DNA reads TGTGCCAGCAGTCCAAACGGGGCCCAAATTGCCTTC.

This clonotype has ten or more counts. V usage is TRBV7-2 and J usage is TRBJ2-3, with D unresolved. V dropped 5 bases and J dropped 1 base, with 10 bases sitting between them. CDR1 SGHTA and CDR2 FQGNSA come from the germline V gene. The CDR3 runs to 14 residues. The CDR3 protein is CASSLGIGTDTQYF. The DNA of the CDR3 is TGTGCCAGCAGCCTTGGGATCGGCACAGATACGCAGTATTTT.

V usage is TRBV11-1 and J usage is TRBJ2-1; the match to TRBD1 covers 8 bases. Germline values: CDR1 SGHAT, CDR2 FQDESV (reference sequence). J was trimmed by 8 bases and V by 5 bases; bases with no gene match: 8. The CDR3 totals 14 residues. CDR3 amino acids: CASSIDQGAYEQFF. The CDR3 DNA is TGTGCCAGCAGCATAGACCAGGGGGCCTATGAGCAGTTCTTC.

A single count supports this clonotype. This chain uses TRBV29-1 with TRBJ2-5; 9 nucleotides line up with TRBD1. Germline CDR1 and CDR2: SQVTM and ANQGSEA. V shed 6 bases, J shed 5 bases, and the junction held 7 bases outside the gene matches. The CDR3 sequence is 13 residues long. In DNA, the CDR3 is TGCAGCGTGGGACAGGGTGAATGGGAGACCCAGTACTTC. Protein: CSVGQGEWETQYF.